These T cell receptor beta chains were read from a single sample in a study of CD8 T cells in ankylosing spondylitis. Via MiXCR, TCRdb re-called the 5' RACE reads, giving one row per CDR3 protein. Here the sample spans some 250,000 distinct CDR3 sequences, roughly 25% being singletons. The sample was blood, either unsorted or a sorted T cell fraction (not recorded which). The receptors stem from a male donor with ankylosing spondylitis or in good health (not recorded which). The CDR3 runs from the conserved cysteine through the conserved F or W. A clone size is listed for some rows: how often the clone was seen (once, few, many), or a class if it is expanded.

13	TRBJ1-1	many	TRBV29-1	CSVGGQPNTEAFF
13	TRBJ2-5	few	TRBV6-1	CASSKQGLGTQYF
14	TRBJ1-5	many	TRBV20-1	CSARGSTGNQPQHF
14	TRBJ1-4	once	TRBV29-1	CSVEEVARGEKLFF
13	TRBJ1-1	few	TRBV4-2	CASSQEWDGEAFF
17	TRBJ2-7	few	TRBV20-1	CSAKRGRLLAGSHEQYF
15	TRBJ2-1	many	TRBV18	CASSPPNPGGNEQFF
14	TRBJ2-1	.	TRBV5-1	CASSRGIGFDEQFF
13	TRBJ2-1	.	TRBV20-1	CSASRSGGNEQFF
15	TRBJ2-1	few	TRBV7-3	CASSPPASGYNEQFF
14	TRBJ2-1	.	TRBV20-1	CSARRGGRDNEQFF
12	TRBJ2-5	.	TRBV15	CATSKQQETQYF
16	TRBJ2-3	many	TRBV15	CATSRLGPLSGDTQYF
13	TRBJ2-3	many	TRBV7-2	CASSPYRGDTQYF
12	TRBJ2-1	many	TRBV29-1	CSSDVRGNEQFF
14	TRBJ2-2	few	TRBV12-3/TRBV12-4	CASTRTANTGELFF
16	TRBJ2-5	few	TRBV3-1	CASSQVLGGGKETQYF
15	TRBJ2-1	many	TRBV2	CASSPGLAGGPQQFF
15	TRBJ2-3	once	TRBV2	CASSEAGGAADTQYF
15	TRBJ1-6	.	TRBV2	CASARQSSYNSPLHF
12	TRBJ2-7	.	TRBV5-1	CASSTDGGEQYF
14	TRBJ2-3	many	TRBV6-1	CASTSSGSTDTQYF
12	TRBJ2-3	many	TRBV7-3	CASSLVPGYQYF
15	TRBJ1-4	many	TRBV4-2	CASSRRVVTNEKLFF
15	TRBJ2-1	.	TRBV28	CASTGGGGNYNEQFF
11	TRBJ2-7	.	TRBV20-1	CSASIPLQQYF
12	TRBJ1-1	many	TRBV12-3/TRBV12-4	CASTDSYTEAFF
13	TRBJ1-5	many	TRBV20-1	CSARDNSNQPQHF
11	TRBJ2-7	many	TRBV10-3	CAISELTEQYF
15	TRBJ1-1	few	TRBV5-6	CASSLYQRVNTEAFF
13	TRBJ1-1	.	TRBV27	CTSSLDVNTEAFF
22	TRBJ2-5	many	TRBV4-2	CASSQGLTSGLGKPEYQETQYF
14	TRBJ2-5	many	TRBV20-1	CSAEAGGVGETQYF
13	TRBJ1-2	many	TRBV29-1	CSVEDFRGGGYTF
12	TRBJ2-5	many	TRBV12-3/TRBV12-4	CASSFSVGTQYF
15	TRBJ1-1	many	TRBV10-3	CATTLNIGVYTEAFF
12	TRBJ1-2	many	TRBV28	CASSRTNYGYTF
13	TRBJ2-1	.	TRBV5-4	CASTMDRHNEQFF
18	TRBJ2-3	.	TRBV4-2	CASTERWAGATSTDTQYF